One and the same sample provided the 20 T cell receptor beta chains below, sequenced in a study of type 1 and type 2 diabetes patients. Amplification started from genomic DNA. Amplification of the beta chain CDR3 used 30 forward and 13 reverse multiplex primers. TCRdb independently ran MiXCR on the multiplex PCR reads; one entry per CDR3 protein. The sample lists 250,000 or so distinct CDR3 sequences, roughly 44% occurring once. Material for sequencing was peripheral blood mononuclear cells (PBMCs). The receptors here all came from a man in his late teens or twenties with type 2 diabetes.

V is TRBV2 and J is TRBJ2-7; no definite D call. The CDR3 consists of 12 residues. Per the germline V gene, CDR1 is SNHLY and CDR2 is FYNNEI. Between the trimmed V and J ends, which lost 8 bases and 6 bases, there was a span of 14 bases. The CDR3 DNA reads as TGTGCCAGCCTACCCCAGGTGGGCGAGCAGTACTTC. The encoded protein is CASLPQVGEQYF.

The genes are TRBV7-9 and TRBJ2-1, with TRBD2 as a possible D gene (6 bases). CDR1 is SEHNR and CDR2 is FQNEAQ in the germline V gene (reference sequence). The CDR3 sequence is 17 residues long. Trimming removed 4 bases from V and 3 bases from J, with 19 bases in between. The CDR3 protein is CASSYSTGGFYYNEQFF. CDR3 DNA: TGTGCCAGCAGCTATTCCACCGGAGGGTTTTACTACAATGAGCAGTTCTTC.

This clonotype has more than one count but fewer than ten. This chain joins TRBV4-2 and TRBJ1-2; D uncertain. Germline V gene data show CDR1 as LGHNA and CDR2 as YNFKEQ. The CDR3 length is 16 residues. V shed 3 bases and J shed 2 bases, with 16 bases lying between them. CDR3 nucleotides: TGTGCCAGCAGCCACCTCTTCCGGGAGTGGAACTATGGCTACACCTTC. As protein: CASSHLFREWNYGYTF.

This chain joins TRBV19 and TRBJ1-2, with D possibly matching TRBD1 (6 bases). The germline V gene has CDR1 LNHDA and CDR2 SQIVND (reference sequence). The CDR3 covers 14 residues. Trimming pared 7 bases from V and 2 bases from J, leaving 14 bases between. This CDR3 is CASIGRGGNYGYTF. In nucleotides, the CDR3 is TGTGCCAGTATTGGCAGGGGAGGGAACTATGGCTACACCTTC.

The chain carries TRBV12-3 or TRBV12-4 and TRBJ2-7; D may be TRBD2 (6 bases). This CDR3 contains 16 residues. The V and J ends lost 4 bases and 2 bases respectively, with 18 bases between them. The chain's CDR3 is CASSSGGTQDTYEQYF. CDR3 in DNA: TGTGCCAGCAGTTCGGGCGGGACCCAGGACACCTACGAGCAGTACTTC.

This clonotype was counted a few times. The chain links TRBV28 to TRBJ1-2; 10 bases map to TRBD1. J gave up 2 bases and V 6 bases, and 3 bases lay outside the gene matches. Per the germline V gene, CDR1 is MDHEN and CDR2 is SYDVKM. The CDR3 is 14 residues long. CDR3 region: CASSVGQGNYGYTF. DNA for the CDR3: TGTGCCAGCAGCGTGGGACAGGGGAACTATGGCTACACCTTC.

Comment on this clonotype: A clone one base away is much larger, so this may be a read error. V usage is TRBV10-3 and J usage is TRBJ2-5; D is unresolved. The closer fit of TRBJ2-1 to the DNA end suggests the J call may be wrong. The germline CDR1 and CDR2 sequences are ENHRY and SYGVKD. The CDR3 spans 11 residues. Here the CDR3 DNA reads TGTGCCAGCAATGGGGTGAACGAGCAGTTCTTC. Translated: CASNGVNEQFF.

This clonotype was seen only a few times. Relative to the germline gene, one junction end is altered; a read error may explain this. The J gene is TRBJ2-3, the V gene TRBV7-7, with a tentative D call TRBD2 (6 bases). The CDR3 is made up of 15 amino acids. Germline V CDR1 and CDR2: SSHAT, FNYEAQ (reference sequence). This chain's CDR3 is CASSLGGSLTDTQYF. CDR3 nucleotides: TGTGCTAGCAGCTTAGGAGGGTCCCTAACAGATACGCAGTATTTT. Full variable domain (missing parts from reference TRBV7-7 and TRBJ2-3): GAGVSQSPRYKVTKRGQDVTLRCDPISSHATLYWYQQALGQGPEFLTYFNYEAQPDKSGLPSDRFSAERPEGSISTLTIQRTEQRDSAMYRCASSLGGSLTDTQYFGPGTRLTVL.

In regard to this clonotype: One end of the junction does not line up with germline, which may come from a read error. V usage is TRBV19 and J usage is TRBJ1-4; tentative D call: TRBD1 (5 bases). CDR3 size: 16 residues. Germline CDR1 and CDR2: LNHDA and SQIVND (reference sequence). This CDR3 reads CAGRLNNGRGNEKLFF. Here the CDR3 DNA reads TGTGCCGGTAGGTTGAACAATGGCCGGGGGAATGAAAAACTGTTTTTT.

This clonotype has a count of ten or more. The chain links TRBV2 to TRBJ1-1; D is possibly TRBD1 (6 bases). Between the trimmed V and J ends, which lost 5 bases and 6 bases, there was a span of 10 bases. The CDR3 runs 12 residues. Germline values: CDR1 SNHLY, CDR2 FYNNEI. CDR3 loop: CASSYDRSEAFF. The CDR3 DNA follows: TGTGCCAGCAGTTACGACAGGTCTGAAGCTTTCTTT.

This chain connects TRBV11-2 to TRBJ1-4; the D is unclear. V was pared by 1 base and J by 2 bases, with 5 bases between. The CDR3 covers 14 residues. From germline, CDR1 is SGHAT and CDR2 FQNNGV. CDR3 DNA sequence: TGTGCCAGCAGCTTAGCTTGGACTAATGAAAAACTGTTTTTT. Encoded protein: CASSLAWTNEKLFF. Supplemented by reference TRBV11-2 and TRBJ1-4, the full variable domain reads EAGVAQSPRYKIIEKRQSVAFWCNPISGHATLYWYQQILGQGPKLLIQFQNNGVVDDSQLPKDRFSAERLKGVDSTLKIQPAKLEDSAVYLCASSLAWTNEKLFFGSGTQLSVL.

The chain carries TRBV6-2 or TRBV6-3 and TRBJ1-4; TRBD1 agrees at 7 bases. This CDR3 contains 13 residues. V dropped 8 bases and J dropped 8; count of bases not matched to a gene: 8. Germline CDR1 reads MNHEY; CDR2 reads SVGEGT. DNA of the CDR3: TGTGCCAGCGGTCAGGGGGTGAAAGAAAAACTGTTTTTT. This codes for CASGQGVKEKLFF.

The chain employs TRBV2 and TRBJ2-3; D is undetermined. Trimming stripped 4 bases from V and 4 bases from J, with 6 bases between. The CDR3 has 12 residues. Germline values: CDR1 SNHLY, CDR2 FYNNEI. CDR3 nucleotide sequence: TGTGCCAGCAGTGTCGGTGCAGATACGCAGTATTTT. It encodes CASSVGADTQYF.

A word on this clonotype: A junction boundary mismatches the germline segment, possibly from a read error. The chain combines TRBV5-1 with TRBJ2-2; TRBD2 aligns across 8 bases. The CDR3 sequence is 15 residues long. Germline V gives CDR1 SGHRS, CDR2 YFSETQ. This chain's CDR3 is CASTRGGPNTGELFF. DNA of the CDR3: TGTGCCAGCACCCGGGGGGGACCGAACACCGGGGAGCTGTTTTTT.

The sample holds one count of this clonotype. J is TRBJ1-3 and V is TRBV2; unclear D gene. The germline CDR1 and CDR2 sequences are SNHLY and FYNNEI. V dropped 7 bases and J dropped 6 bases, with 13 bases sitting between them. The CDR3 contains 13 residues. For the CDR3, the DNA is TGTGCCAGCACGGATATTCCGGAAAACACCATATATTTT. This translates into CASTDIPENTIYF.

The gene calls are TRBV15 and TRBJ2-7; the D is unclear. The CDR3 runs to 13 residues. Germline CDR1 and CDR2: LNHNV and YYDKDF (reference sequence). V was cut by 1 base and J by 9 bases, with 13 bases left in between. The CDR3 is CATSRAQDGRQYF. For the CDR3, the DNA is TGTGCCACCAGCAGAGCCCAGGACGGGCGGCAGTACTTC.

This clonotype turned up a few times. The gene calls are TRBV4-3 and TRBJ1-5; tentatively, D is TRBD1 (6 bases). Looked up from germline, CDR1 is LGHNA and CDR2 is YSLEER. Trimming stripped 3 bases from V and 6 bases from J, with 12 bases between. The CDR3 contains 14 residues. CDR3 loop: CASSQDSQGQPQHF. The CDR3, as DNA: TGCGCCAGCAGCCAGGACTCACAGGGTCAGCCCCAGCATTTT.

The chain couples TRBV5-1 to TRBJ1-1; D unresolved. V was pared by 0 bases and J by 2 bases, with 11 bases between. The CDR3 is 15 residues long. Per the germline V gene, CDR1 is SGHRS and CDR2 is YFSETQ. In nucleotides, the CDR3 is TGCGCCAGCAGCTTGGTGGGAAATCTAAACACTGAAGCTTTCTTT. Its protein product is CASSLVGNLNTEAFF.

This clonotype is a singleton in its sample. The chain joins TRBV14 to TRBJ2-7, with no clear D. Trimming took 1 base from V and 0 from J, leaving 13 bases between them. The CDR3 consists of 16 residues. CDR1 is SGHDN, CDR2 FVKESK, per germline. The DNA for the CDR3 is TGTGCCAGCAGCCAAGGATTCGGCGGCAGCTCCTACGAGCAGTACTTC. This translates into CASSQGFGGSSYEQYF.

This clonotype was observed a single time. The chain links TRBV10-1 to TRBJ1-2, with 9 bases aligning to TRBD1. There are 15 residues in the CDR3. Unmatched junction bases numbered 11, after V lost 6 bases and J lost 6 bases. Germline V gene sequence: CDR1 WNHNN, CDR2 SYGVQD (reference sequence). This CDR3 is CASSEPGTGLHGYTF. CDR3 in DNA: TGCGCCAGCAGCGAACCCGGGACAGGGCTTCATGGCTACACCTTC.